What follows are 11 T cell receptor beta chains derived from one specimen sequenced in a study of blood T cells in healthy people across ages. A second roughly 7 to 12 cycle PCR used barcoded and J-beta primers. TCRdb redid the calling of the 5' RACE reads with MiXCR, one entry per CDR3 protein. The data show 900,000 to 950,000 distinct CDR3 sequences, under 35% seen once. This sample was shared with a second study, whose subject was T cells of mothers and their children.

Sequences were obtained from blood. The receptor source for this set is a woman aged 40 to 49 in good health.

The table lists this clonotype with a few counts. The chain couples TRBV2 to TRBJ2-7, with a tentative D call TRBD1 (6 bases). Trimming pared 6 bases from V and 0 bases from J, leaving 12 bases between. From germline, CDR1 is SNHLY and CDR2 FYNNEI. This CDR3 comprises 14 residues. CDR3 in DNA: TGTGCCAGCAGAGCCCAGGGGAGCTCCTACGAGCAGTACTTC. It is translated as CASRAQGSSYEQYF.

The chain is built from TRBV28 and TRBJ2-2; D may match TRBD1 or TRBD2 (5 bases each). The CDR3 is 14 residues long. CDR1 is MDHEN, CDR2 SYDVKM, per germline. Trimming took off 7 bases at V and 4 bases at J, with 13 bases between the two ends. DNA of the CDR3: TGTGCCAGCACCTTCGGGGCGGGCACCGGGGAGCTGTTTTTT. It yields the protein CASTFGAGTGELFF. Variable domain in full (rest from reference TRBV28 and TRBJ2-2): DVKVTQSSRYLVKRTGEKVFLECVQDMDHENMFWYRQDPGLGLRLIYFSYDVKMKEKGDIPEGYSVSREKKERFSLILESASTNQTSMYLCASTFGAGTGELFFGEGSRLTVL.

The genes are TRBV2 and TRBJ2-3, with 12 bases fitting TRBD2. This CDR3 comprises 15 residues. V lost 6 bases to trimming and J lost 4 bases; unmatched junction nucleotides: 5. Germline CDR1 reads SNHLY; CDR2 reads FYNNEI. The CDR3 DNA is TGTGCCAGCAGGCAGACTAGCGGGAGCGCAGATACGCAGTATTTT. Its translation is CASRQTSGSADTQYF.

The gene calls are TRBV9 and TRBJ2-3, with a weak D call TRBD1 (7 bases). CDR3 length: 16 amino acids. The germline V gene has CDR1 SGDLS and CDR2 YYNGEE. V lost 4 bases and J lost 4, with 19 bases in between. CDR3 loop: CASSSEVGGGPDTQYF. As DNA, the CDR3 is TGTGCCAGCAGCTCGGAAGTAGGAGGGGGCCCAGATACGCAGTATTTT.

For this clonotype: One base away lies a much larger clone, so this may be a sequencing read error. The chain links TRBV5-6 to TRBJ2-1; D may match TRBD1 or TRBD2 (5 bases each). This CDR3 is 17 amino acids long. Per the germline V gene, CDR1 is SGHDT and CDR2 is YYEEEE. V was trimmed by 0 bases and J by 6 bases, leaving 19 bases between them. The CDR3: CASSLVQGGPGTNEQFF. In DNA form, the CDR3 reads TGTGCCAGCAGCTTGGTTCAGGGCGGCCCGGGGACCAATGAGCAGTTCTTC.

CDR3 nucleotides: TGCGCCAGCAGGGGCGGGGGACCAGGCTTCTACAATGAGCAGTTCTTC. Encoded protein: CASRGGGPGFYNEQFF. This chain connects TRBV5-1 to TRBJ2-1; 7 bases line up with TRBD2. The length of the CDR3 is 16 residues. Germline loops: CDR1 SGHRS, CDR2 YFSETQ. V trimming: 5 bases; J trimming: 3 bases; junction bases outside the gene matches: 11.

This clonotype was recorded a few times. The chain carries TRBV24-1 and TRBJ2-3; D uncertain. The CDR3 is 14 residues long. Looked up from germline, CDR1 is KGHDR and CDR2 is SFDVKD. Between the trimmed V and J ends, which lost 5 bases and 6 bases, there was a span of 14 bases. The CDR3 sequence: CATSGPFDSDTQYF. Here the CDR3 DNA reads TGTGCCACCAGTGGGCCATTTGATTCTGATACGCAGTATTTT.

This chain uses TRBV6-1 with TRBJ1-1; D might be TRBD1 (5 bases). Germline lookup yields CDR1 MNHNS and CDR2 SASEGT. CDR3 length: 19 amino acids. Trimming removed 6 bases at V and 0 bases at J, with 26 bases between. In DNA, the CDR3 is TGTGCCAGCAGCCGACTGGTTCTTATGGGGGGTCCCCTGAACACTGAAGCTTTCTTT. This sequence encodes CASSRLVLMGGPLNTEAFF.

This clonotype was seen a few times. A clone one base away is much larger, so this may be a read error. The chain carries TRBV7-2 and TRBJ2-1; tentative D call: TRBD2 (7 bases). The CDR3 contains 15 residues. Germline CDR1 reads SGHTA; CDR2 reads FQGNSA. The V end lost 6 bases, the J end lost 13 bases, and 25 bases lay between the germline ends. The chain's CDR3 is CASRRGGLRLETQFF. CDR3 DNA: TGTGCCAGCAGAAGGGGGGGCCTCCGACTCGAGACCCAGTTCTTC. Looking up the rest from reference TRBV7-2 and TRBJ2-1 gives the full variable domain: GAGVSQSPSNKVTEKGKDVELRCDPISGHTALYWYRQSLGQGLEFLIYFQGNSAPDKSGLPSDRFSAERTGGSVSTLTIQRTQQEDSAVYLCASRRGGLRLETQFFGPGTRLTVL.

CDR3 nucleotides: TGTGCCAGCAGTTACTCGGGGGAAGGAAGAAAACTGTTTTTT. Amino acid sequence: CASSYSGEGRKLFF. This rearrangement joins TRBV6-5 to TRBJ1-4; weak D call: TRBD1 (5 bases). This CDR3 region has 14 residues. Germline CDR1 and CDR2: MNHEY and SVGAGI. Trimming left V 0 bases short and J 10 bases short, with 12 bases between.

This clonotype was seen a few times. The gene calls are TRBV29-1 and TRBJ1-1, with D uncertain. The ends were cut back, 3 bases at V and 1 base at J, with 12 bases in the middle. From germline, CDR1 is SQVTM and CDR2 ANQGSEA. This CDR3 contains 14 residues. The CDR3 nucleotides are TGCAGCGTTGAGGTGGGATCGGGGAACACTGAAGCTTTCTTT. Translating it yields CSVEVGSGNTEAFF.